This T cell receptor beta chain emerged from a study of cytomegalovirus exposure and HLA in healthy donors. Study-level results: A later analysis found first-cohort TCR clusters tended to co-occur in the 120 validation repertoires. For cytomegalovirus status, the classifier reportedly gave diagnoses with high specificity and sensitivity. Among TCR beta chains, those listed as cytomegalovirus-associated numbered over 150. Rare sequences made up most TCRs, while some public TCRs were found in many donors.

TCRdb's table, derived via immunoSEQ multiplex PCR, lists solely in-frame clones and lacks some. The top ten clones hold 0.37% of a sample with approximately 270,000 clones, around 90% of them seen once. The V gene lost 1 base and the J gene lost 5 bases, with 5 bases spanning the gap. Per the germline V gene, CDR1 is SGHRS and CDR2 is YFSETQ. This CDR3 comprises 12 residues. Of note for this clone: Its antigen is undetermined.

J is TRBJ2-3 and V is TRBV5-1; D is uncertain. The receptor was derived from a woman aged 18-30 years in good health and CMV-seronegative. Sequencing was done on a sample of PBMCs. The CDR3 loop is CASSLNKDTQYF. The CDR3 region has the DNA TGCGCCAGCAGCTTGAATAAAGATACGCAGTATTTT. The whole variable domain, remainder taken from reference TRBV5-1 and TRBJ2-3, is KAGVTQTPRYLIKTRGQQVTLSCSPISGHRSVSWYQQTPGQGLQFLFEYFSETQRNKGNFPGRFSGRQFSNSRSEMNVSTLELGDSALYLCASSLNKDTQYFGPGTRLTVL.